This T cell receptor beta chain was captured in a study of neurological immune-mediated disorders (dated 2019 in TCRdb). About the study as a whole: Using UMI-based sequencing, the study compared peripheral blood TCR-beta repertoires from patients with HTLV-I-associated myelopathy (HAM/TSP), patients with multiple sclerosis, and healthy controls. Longitudinal samples, technical triplicates and paired sorted CD4+ and CD8+ T-cell subsets, alongside PBMC samples, were included among the approximately 99 TCR-beta libraries. The cohort comprised 60 to 75 subjects: some 15 HAM/TSP patients, 35 or so multiple sclerosis patients and 20 healthy controls.

Here V drops 1 base and J drops 6 bases, and the junction holds 8 bases not matched to any gene. The germline V gene encodes CDR1 MGHRA and CDR2 YSYEKL. The cysteine opens and the phenylalanine closes a CDR3 of 15 amino acids. Here the CDR3 DNA is all that survives: 45 bases in frame from base 1. Blood bank volunteers in Maryland, USA served as the healthy controls. Libraries from unsorted PBMCs were made from 2 million PBMCs kept in RNAlater at -80 degrees C until RNA extraction. Peripheral blood was subjected to Ficoll-Hypaque density gradient centrifugation to isolate PBMCs, which were then cryopreserved in liquid nitrogen. cDNA was synthesized by template-switch 5'RACE using a primer with a 10-nucleotide random unique molecular identifier that tagged each TCR transcript. Every sequencing run yielded over 160 million TCR-beta sequences covering 15-18 subjects. The RNeasy kit was used for extraction of total RNA. The KAPA Real-time Library Amplification kit was used to amplify TCR-beta VDJ regions with primers for the TCR constant region and the 5'RACE anchor. A first PCR added sample indexes and Illumina adaptors, and a second PCR then raised library yield. After purification with Ampure beads, the TCR product of roughly 650 bp was size-selected on a 2% E-gel SizeSelection system. Before pooling, libraries had their quality checked on a Bioanalyzer, their concentration measured with Qubit, and their quantity determined with the Kapa Library Quantification kit. Libraries were sequenced paired-end 2 x 150 bp on an Illumina HiSeq 2500. To increase sequence diversity, about 24-32% phiX was spiked into each library pool. In the paper's pipeline: Quality-filtered reads were processed with the UMI-based MiGEC pipeline, which removed over 80% of raw TCR sequences during error correction. IMGT germline references were used for alignment of VDJ genes, and clonotypes were defined by a unique CDR3 amino acid sequence together with V-J genes. Clonal expansion, Shannon diversity and CDR3 relatedness (CalcPairwiseDistances, ClusterSamples) were evaluated with VDJtools, and phylogenetic trees were built with CLCbio workbench. A clone was classed as expanded if it had 8 or more unique UMIs, a cutoff based on coefficient-of-variation modelling across technical triplicates. TCRdb reprocessing: public reads trimmed at Q25 with fastp, clones called with MiXCR, in-frame beta chains kept. Identical CDR3 proteins give one entry, which carries the most common genes and DNA. What appears here as the V and J calls and clone size reflects TCRdb's work, not the paper's. This sample lists about 16,000 distinct CDR3 sequences; about a fifth were detected once. Together, the top ten hold 20% to 25% of the sample.

Study-level results and caveats: TCR clonal expansion was highest in HAM/TSP patients and lowest in MS patients, with MS patients falling below even healthy controls. Across subjects, expanded clones never shared an identical CDR3 amino acid sequence, which suggests that the TCR-beta repertoires in every group were private.

Points on this clonotype: Its antigen has not been determined. Per-base quality was not reported, and no clone a single base away is much larger than it.

The sequenced material came from PBMCs. Recombination linked TRBV4-1 to TRBJ2-7; 8 junctional bases match TRBD2. This clonotype was obtained from a man aged 50-59 years in good health. The DNA sequence is as follows: TGCGCCAGCAGCCAAGTTGCCAGCGGGAGCGTCGAGCAGTACTTC. The encoded protein is CASSQVASGSVEQYF.